This T cell receptor beta chain stems from a study of cytotoxic CD8 clonotypes in ibrutinib-treated CLL. Study context: Ten to eleven relapsed/refractory, about 14 treatment-naive; 17 IGHV unmutated. Per sample, productive templates averaged around 250,000 and productive rearrangements averaged approximately 92,000.

With 3 bases removed from V and 9 bases from J, the gap between germline ends came to 12 bases. Germline assignment: CDR1 SGHAT and CDR2 FQNNGV. The CDR3 consists of 13 residues. Study results and caveats: Under treatment, the uncommon public clonotypes either contracted or remained stable. While tracking circulating CD8+ T-cell counts, baseline clonality exceeded that of age-matched healthy donors.

Clones were sequenced by immunoSEQ multiplex PCR, and TCRdb holds only the in-frame ones, with some missing. The sample yields about 140,000 clones, about 84% seen once. For this clone: Its antigen is as yet unknown.

The V and J genes are TRBV11-2 and TRBJ2-1; TRBD1 might be the D (6 bases). This specimen consisted of PBMCs, obtained after 36 months of ibrutinib treatment. This TCR derives from a human donor with chronic lymphocytic leukemia. The CDR3 loop is CASSFIRGGEQFF. The CDR3 region has the DNA TGTGCCAGCAGCTTCATCAGAGGGGGTGAGCAGTTCTTC.